These T cell receptor beta chains were read from a single sample in a study of blood T cell repertoires in COVID-19. Clones were read by immunoSEQ multiplex PCR, and TCRdb kept only the in-frame ones, dropping some. Of around 150,000 clones listed, roughly four fifths are singletons. Source material: peripheral blood. The receptors stem from a woman of 80 years or more with active or convalescent COVID-19. Each CDR3 is given with its conserved first and last residue. Expanded clones get a size class; other rows say once, few or many, or leave the size out.

j_gene,v_gene,abundance,CDR3aa
TRBJ2-2,TRBV3-1/TRBV3-2,.,CASSHASAGTGELFF
TRBJ1-6,TRBV2,.,CASSENPGAYSPLHF
TRBJ2-7,TRBV19,.,CASSKIQGRDEQYF
TRBJ2-1,TRBV9,.,CASSAPGRTFRNEQFF
TRBJ1-2,TRBV30,.,CAWAPPAGNYGYTF
TRBJ1-2,TRBV7-9,.,CASSYGQEDGYTF
TRBJ2-3,TRBV5-4,.,CASSLLLAGGPSGTQYF
TRBJ2-5,TRBV7-2,.,CASSWGTSGAQETQYF
TRBJ1-1,TRBV6-6,.,CASIGGPASDTEAFF
TRBJ2-3,TRBV3-1/TRBV3-2,.,CASSQGVSSGGAGDTQYF
TRBJ2-7,TRBV3-1/TRBV3-2,.,CASSPGGIGGGYEQYF
TRBJ1-5,TRBV4-1,once,CASSQGRGNQPQHF
TRBJ1-4,TRBV5-1,once,CASSPGTGTTNEKLFF
TRBJ1-5,TRBV28,.,CASHERQGHQPQHF
TRBJ2-5,TRBV29-1,.,CSVESGVQETQYF
TRBJ2-1,TRBV28,.,CASSFFSSGEQFF
TRBJ2-2,TRBV4-1,.,CASKLQGTKGELFF
TRBJ1-1,TRBV2,.,CASRGPWPLNTEAFF
TRBJ1-1,TRBV9,once,CASSVEGGVVTEAFF
TRBJ2-3,TRBV5-6,.,CASSFLAGGTDTQYF
TRBJ2-3,TRBV30,.,CAWRPGGLTQYF
TRBJ1-3,TRBV30,.,CASRGQGGNTIYF
TRBJ2-3,TRBV3-1/TRBV3-2,.,CASSLGTGSGDTQYF
TRBJ1-5,TRBV7-9,.,CASSLSSNQPQHF
TRBJ2-7,TRBV27,.,CASRKSTGAGYEQYF
TRBJ2-5,TRBV19,.,CASSNLGTSGKETQYF
TRBJ2-4,TRBV6-6,few,CASSALQTGVEYF
TRBJ2-7,TRBV5-1,.,CASSWLPGGVTYEQYF
TRBJ2-1,TRBV21-1,.,CASSKVSAGKLSSYNEQFF
TRBJ1-1,TRBV28,few,CASSGTPRTVPGASEAFF
TRBJ1-4,TRBV5-1,few,CASSLVTGNEKLFF
TRBJ2-3,TRBV2,.,CASIGGGTDTQYF
TRBJ2-3,TRBV5-1,.,CASSLAPSDGTDTQYF
TRBJ1-2,TRBV11-2,.,CASSLAQVGGYTF
TRBJ1-5,TRBV2,.,CASSLQGINQPQHF
TRBJ2-2,TRBV10-1,.,CASSESWQGASGELFF
TRBJ1-6,TRBV11-2,.,CASSSYGTDNSPLHF
TRBJ2-2,TRBV4-3,.,CASSPTPPLAGVNTGELFF
TRBJ2-2,TRBV11-2,.,CASSLFLAGGANTGELFF
TRBJ1-1,TRBV30,.,CAWCSNRANTEAFF
TRBJ1-2,TRBV28,.,CASTEVSNYGYTF
TRBJ2-7,TRBV5-1,few,CASSGGAKMTYEQYF
TRBJ1-3,TRBV28,.,CASSLLRGLGNTIYF
TRBJ2-3,TRBV11-2,.,CASSLGGTASTDTQYF
TRBJ2-3,TRBV4-1,few,CASSQGQRGTDTQYF
TRBJ1-2,TRBV2,once,CASSETTGVGANYGYTF
TRBJ2-6,TRBV7-8,.,CASSFGASGANVLTF
TRBJ2-7,TRBV2,few,CASRQRNYEQYF
TRBJ1-2,TRBV30,few,CAWSVARVELYGYTF
TRBJ1-2,TRBV13,.,CASSHKFLVRGSYGYTF
TRBJ2-5,TRBV9,.,CASSVGQGRTVLETQYF
TRBJ2-7,TRBV7-2,.,CASSLGSTAAYEQYF
TRBJ2-1,TRBV7-2,.,CASSQGGFYNEQFF
TRBJ1-6,TRBV7-3,few,CASSLTVGGTNSPLHF
TRBJ2-7,TRBV18,.,CASSPGSTYEQYF
TRBJ1-5,TRBV30,.,CAWSGNRGSNQPQHF
TRBJ2-5,TRBV5-1,.,CASSSLTSGGGLETQYF